The clone carrying this T cell receptor beta chain has a handful of counts. The data belong to a study of molecular identifiers for immune sequencing clone quantification. It was with previously described methods and listed TCR primers that bulk TCR libraries were made. TCRdb re-analysed the PCR reads in MiXCR, keeping a single row per CDR3 protein. This table has some 94,000 distinct CDR3 sequences, 25% appearing once. Source material: naive CD8+ T cells from blood, with Jurkat cell RNA spiked in. As for subset: FACS-sorted CD8+CD4-CCR7+CD45RA+ naive T cells. The TCR sequence derives from a human donor in good health. Some libraries in this study had Jurkat cell RNA spiked in.

CDR3 in DNA: TGTGCCAGCAGCCCCGTGGCAGGGGGGCGTGACACCGGGGAGCTGTTTTTT. This translates into CASSPVAGGRDTGELFF. The chain is built from TRBV14 and TRBJ2-2; possible D gene TRBD1, 7 bases. The V end was cut by 4 bases, the J end by 3 bases, with 18 bases between. The CDR3 length is 17 residues. Germline CDR1 and CDR2: SGHDN and FVKESK.